The next 24 T cell receptor beta chains were all read from a single sample in a study of CD8 T cells in Susac syndrome. Random hexamers were used to reverse transcribe 0.5 to 1 ug of RNA. One entry per CDR3 protein, called by TCRdb with MiXCR from the immunoSEQ multiplex PCR reads. The data show about 100,000 distinct CDR3 sequences, around 96% seen once. Sequencing was carried out using CD8+ T cells from PBMCs. Every receptor here comes from a human donor with Susac syndrome.

V and J are TRBV5-1 and TRBJ2-2, with 7 bases that match TRBD1. Germline values: CDR1 SGHRS, CDR2 YFSETQ. CDR3 length equals 16 residues. The J segment lost 5 bases and the V segment lost 4 bases, leaving 11 bases of the junction unmatched. CDR3 sequence: CASSGTPGQMTGELFF. CDR3 nucleotides: TGCGCCAGCAGCGGAACACCGGGACAGATGACCGGGGAGCTGTTTTTT.

V gene TRBV29-1 combines with J gene TRBJ2-6; D is undetermined. V was pared by 2 bases and J by 0 bases, with 5 bases between. The CDR3 has 14 amino acids. The germline V gene encodes CDR1 SQVTM and CDR2 ANQGSEA. Written as DNA, the CDR3 is TGCAGCGTTGAACAATCCTCTGGGGCCAACGTCCTGACTTTC. The encoded protein is CSVEQSSGANVLTF.

The genes are TRBV28 and TRBJ2-3; 7 nucleotides line up with TRBD2. This CDR3 has 16 amino acids. Per the germline V gene, CDR1 is MDHEN and CDR2 is SYDVKM. The J segment lost 2 bases and the V segment lost 6 bases, leaving 11 bases of the junction unmatched. Written as DNA, the CDR3 is TGTGCCAGCAGACGCTCCTCTAGCGGCAACACAGATACGCAGTATTTT. This translates into CASRRSSSGNTDTQYF.

V and J are TRBV29-1 and TRBJ1-1; D is possibly TRBD1 (5 bases). The CDR3 consists of 12 residues. Germline lookup yields CDR1 SQVTM and CDR2 ANQGSEA. The V gene lost 2 bases and the J gene lost 4 bases, with 8 bases spanning the gap. The DNA for the CDR3 is TGCAGCGTTGAACCGCAGGGCACTGAAGCTTTCTTT. This codes for CSVEPQGTEAFF.

J is TRBJ2-7 and V is TRBV6-6, with a tentative D call TRBD1 (5 bases). This CDR3 is built from 13 residues. V dropped 4 bases and J dropped 2 bases, with 9 bases sitting between them. The germline V gene encodes CDR1 MNHNY and CDR2 SVGAGI (reference sequence). In DNA, the CDR3 is TGTGCCAGCAGTTCCGACAGCGCCTACGAGCAGTACTTC. It codes for CASSSDSAYEQYF.

The chain combines TRBV6-5 with TRBJ2-5; D remains unclear. CDR1 and CDR2 (germline): MNHEY, SVGAGI. The V end was cut by 4 bases, the J end by 7 bases, with 19 bases between. The CDR3 runs 15 residues. The CDR3 sequence is CASSSSWEGSVTQYF. The CDR3 coding sequence is TGTGCCAGCAGTTCCTCGTGGGAAGGATCGGTGACCCAGTACTTC.

J is TRBJ2-7 and V is TRBV12-3 or TRBV12-4; TRBD1 matches 9 bases. This CDR3 region has 14 residues. The J segment lost 6 bases and the V segment lost 7 bases, leaving 10 bases of the junction unmatched. The CDR3 loop is CASNDPGQGSEQYF. Here the CDR3 DNA reads TGTGCCAGCAATGACCCGGGACAGGGTAGCGAGCAGTACTTC.

A single count supports this clonotype. V usage is TRBV5-6 and J usage is TRBJ2-7; TRBD1 agrees at 9 bases. Germline lookup yields CDR1 SGHDT and CDR2 YYEEEE. Trimming at V came to 6 bases and at J to 0 bases, leaving 4 bases not matched to a gene. The CDR3 is made up of 14 amino acids. The CDR3 DNA sequence: TGTGCCAGCACACCGGGACAGGGCTCCTACGAGCAGTACTTC. The encoded protein is CASTPGQGSYEQYF.

The chain combines TRBV18 with TRBJ2-7; D gene ambiguous. CDR3 size: 15 residues. V gave up 6 bases and J gave up 2 bases, with 17 bases separating them. The V gene's germline CDR1 is KGHSH and CDR2 LQKENI. The CDR3 nucleotides are TGTGCCAGCTCGGATGCTCCGACTGCTACCTACGAGCAGTACTTC. Protein: CASSDAPTATYEQYF.

A word on this clonotype: At one end, the junction sequence differs from germline, possibly due to a read error. V usage is TRBV27 and J usage is TRBJ2-1; 12 bases align to TRBD2. This CDR3 contains 13 residues. Germline V gives CDR1 MNHEY, CDR2 SMNVEV (reference sequence). Here the CDR3 reads CASSSTSGSEQIF. The CDR3 DNA is TGTGCCAGCAGTTCGACTAGCGGGAGCGAGCAGATCTTC.

The gene calls are TRBV5-4 and TRBJ1-4; TRBD1 aligns across 7 bases. Germline CDR1 and CDR2: SGHNT and YYREEE (reference sequence). The CDR3 totals 15 residues. V dropped 2 bases and J dropped 6; count of bases not matched to a gene: 7. The CDR3 DNA follows: TGTGCCAGCAGCTTAACCGGGACAGAGGATGAAAAACTGTTTTTT. Protein sequence: CASSLTGTEDEKLFF.

The V call is TRBV18, the J call TRBJ2-1, with D hard to call. Germline values: CDR1 KGHSH, CDR2 LQKENI. V lost 0 bases and J lost 4, with 7 bases in between. CDR3 size: 14 residues. For the CDR3, the DNA is TGTGCCAGCTCACCACCAGAGAATTACAATGAGCAGTTCTTC. Amino acids: CASSPPENYNEQFF.

The rearrangement joins TRBV18 to TRBJ2-7; TRBD2 might be the D (5 bases). V was pared by 4 bases and J by 6 bases, with 13 bases between. CDR3 size: 13 residues. CDR1 and CDR2 (germline): KGHSH, LQKENI. For the CDR3, the DNA is TGTGCCAGCTCACTCGACGGGATCTCCGAGCAGTACTTC. Its protein product is CASSLDGISEQYF.

The chain couples TRBV20-1 to TRBJ2-2; D not resolved. The CDR3 is 15 residues long. Germline V gives CDR1 DFQATT, CDR2 SNEGSKA (reference sequence). The ends were cut back, 2 bases at V and 3 bases at J, with 13 bases in the middle. The DNA for the CDR3 is TGCAGTGCTAGACCGGCGACAACCCACACCGGGGAGCTGTTTTTT. This sequence encodes CSARPATTHTGELFF.

The genes are TRBV7-2 and TRBJ1-2; D is unclear. With 6 bases removed from V and 1 base from J, the gap between germline ends came to 9 bases. From germline, CDR1 is SGHTA and CDR2 FQGNSA. The CDR3 loop spans 13 amino acids. This chain's CDR3 is CASRRELNYGYTF. The CDR3 region has the DNA TGTGCCAGCAGGAGGGAACTTAACTATGGCTACACCTTC.

The V gene is TRBV14, the J gene TRBJ1-5; unclear D gene. Trimming cost V 1 base and J 0 bases, with 7 bases left between them. The V gene's germline CDR1 is SGHDN and CDR2 FVKESK. The CDR3 contains 15 residues. Written as DNA, the CDR3 is TGTGCCAGCAGCCAAGGGCGGGGTAGCAATCAGCCCCAGCATTTT. This sequence encodes CASSQGRGSNQPQHF. Full variable domain (outside the CDR3, taken from reference TRBV14 and TRBJ1-5): EAGVTQFPSHSVIEKGQTVTLRCDPISGHDNLYWYRRVMGKEIKFLLHFVKESKQDESGMPNNRFLAERTGGTYSTLKVQPAELEDSGVYFCASSQGRGSNQPQHFGDGTRLSIL.

V is TRBV29-1 and J is TRBJ2-7; unclear D gene. The germline gives CDR1 SQVTM, CDR2 ANQGSEA. The V end was cut by 4 bases, the J end by 0 bases, with 7 bases between. The CDR3 has 12 residues. CDR3 amino acids: CSVVQTSYEQYF. CDR3 sequence (DNA): TGCAGCGTTGTACAAACCTCCTACGAGCAGTACTTC.

This clonotype was counted many times. The chain employs TRBV12-3 or TRBV12-4 and TRBJ2-7, with 9 bases aligning to TRBD1. J lost 3 bases, V lost 6 bases, and 3 bases had no gene match. The CDR3 runs 13 residues. The CDR3, as DNA: TGTGCCAGCAGCTTGGGACAGGGCTACGAGCAGTACTTC. Translated: CASSLGQGYEQYF.

The rearrangement joins TRBV4-1 to TRBJ2-7; no clear D. V lost 0 bases and J 1 base, leaving 7 bases between the germline ends. CDR3 length: 14 amino acids. The germline V gene encodes CDR1 MGHRA and CDR2 YSYEKL. CDR3 bases: TGCGCCAGCAGCCAAGATCTCGGATCCTACGAGCAGTACTTC. This translates into CASSQDLGSYEQYF.

This chain links TRBV12-3 or TRBV12-4 with TRBJ2-4; D perhaps matches TRBD2 (5 bases). CDR3 size: 13 residues. The V end was cut by 2 bases, the J end by 3 bases, with 5 bases between. CDR3 sequence: CASSLRGKNIQYF. CDR3 nucleotides: TGTGCCAGCAGTTTACGGGGCAAAAACATTCAGTACTTC.

This chain uses TRBV11-2 with TRBJ2-1; possible D gene TRBD1, 6 bases. The CDR3 covers 17 residues. Germline V gene data show CDR1 as SGHAT and CDR2 as FQNNGV. The V end lost 3 bases, the J end lost 9 bases, and 24 bases lay between the germline ends. The CDR3 DNA follows: TGTGCCAGCAGCTTGCCCCACACAAGGGGGAATCTCTTTGAGCAGTTCTTC. Protein product: CASSLPHTRGNLFEQFF.

This chain uses TRBV29-1 with TRBJ2-1, with 8 bases identical to TRBD2. The CDR3 length is 13 residues. Germline CDR1 SQVTM, CDR2 ANQGSEA. V lost 8 bases and J lost 4; bases outside the gene matches: 7. The CDR3 region has the DNA TGCAGCTCCAAGAGCGGGAGTTACAATGAGCAGTTCTTC. Translating it yields CSSKSGSYNEQFF.

The chain couples TRBV3-1 to TRBJ2-7; 8 bases are shared with TRBD1. This CDR3 spans 15 amino acids. Germline trimming cut 0 bases from V and 1 base from J; bases unmatched to any gene: 2. Germline values: CDR1 LGHDT, CDR2 YNNKEL (reference sequence). CDR3 nucleotides: TGTGCCAGCAGCCAAGACCAGGGGGCGTCCTACGAGCAGTACTTC. Its protein product is CASSQDQGASYEQYF.

The gene calls are TRBV5-4 and TRBJ2-7; 16 bases align to TRBD2. CDR3 length equals 18 residues. CDR1 SGHNT and CDR2 YYREEE come from the germline V gene (reference sequence). The V and J ends lost 4 bases and 3 bases, in that order; junction bases with no gene match: 10. The CDR3 spells CASSLGLAGGLILYEQYF. The CDR3 DNA sequence: TGTGCCAGCAGCCTGGGACTAGCGGGAGGGCTAATCCTCTACGAGCAGTACTTC.